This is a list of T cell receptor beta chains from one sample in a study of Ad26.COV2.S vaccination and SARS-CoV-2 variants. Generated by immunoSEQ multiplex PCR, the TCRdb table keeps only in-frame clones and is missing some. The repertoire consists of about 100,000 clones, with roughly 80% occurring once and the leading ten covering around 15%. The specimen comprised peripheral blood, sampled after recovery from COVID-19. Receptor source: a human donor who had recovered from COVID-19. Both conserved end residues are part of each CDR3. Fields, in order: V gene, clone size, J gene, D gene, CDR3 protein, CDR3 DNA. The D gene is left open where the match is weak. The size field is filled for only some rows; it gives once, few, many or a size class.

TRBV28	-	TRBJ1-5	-	CASSLTRMGQPQHF	TGTGCCAGCAGTTTAACAAGGATGGGTCAGCCCCAGCATTTT
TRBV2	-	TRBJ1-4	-	CASSENPPVATNEKLFF	TGTGCCAGCAGTGAAAACCCCCCAGTTGCAACTAATGAAAAACTGTTTTTT
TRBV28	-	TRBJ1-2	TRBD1	CASSPGQANYGYTF	TGTGCCAGCAGTCCGGGACAGGCAAACTATGGCTACACCTTC
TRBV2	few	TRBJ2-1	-	CASSGEGYNEQFF	TGTGCCAGCAGTGGAGAGGGCTACAATGAGCAGTTCTTC
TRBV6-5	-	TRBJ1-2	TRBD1	CASREGTASNYGYTF	TGTGCCAGCAGGGAGGGGACAGCTTCTAACTATGGCTACACCTTC
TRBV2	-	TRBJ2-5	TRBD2	CAIGTGLAETQYF	TGTGCCATAGGCACGGGACTAGCAGAGACCCAGTACTTC
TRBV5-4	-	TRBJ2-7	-	CASSLGAGAAVRSEQYF	TGTGCCAGCAGCTTGGGAGCAGGGGCCGCGGTTCGATCCGAGCAGTACTTC
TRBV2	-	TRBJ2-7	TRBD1	CASRGTVIYEQYF	TGTGCCAGCAGGGGGACAGTTATCTACGAGCAGTACTTC
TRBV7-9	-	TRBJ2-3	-	CASSFTEGSDTQYF	TGTGCCAGCAGCTTTACCGAGGGTTCAGATACGCAGTATTTT
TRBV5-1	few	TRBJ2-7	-	CASAPTQGIAYEQYF	TGCGCCAGCGCACCGACCCAGGGTATCGCCTACGAGCAGTACTTC
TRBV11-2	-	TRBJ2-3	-	CASSYTGWTDTQYF	TGTGCCAGCAGCTATACAGGGTGGACAGATACGCAGTATTTT
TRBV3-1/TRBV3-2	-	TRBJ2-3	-	CASSQSTDTQYF	TGTGCCAGCAGCCAGAGCACAGATACGCAGTATTTT
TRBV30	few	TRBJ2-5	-	CAWGSRPETQYF	TGTGCCTGGGGATCGAGACCAGAGACCCAGTACTTC
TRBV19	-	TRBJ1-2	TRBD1	CASNLGTGSYGYTF	TGTGCCAGTAATCTTGGGACAGGGAGCTATGGCTACACCTTC
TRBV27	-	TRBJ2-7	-	CASSFEQYF	TGTGCCAGCAGTTTTGAGCAGTACTTC
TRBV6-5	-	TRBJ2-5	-	CASNSLGQETQYF	TGTGCCAGCAACAGCCTCGGCCAAGAGACCCAGTACTTC
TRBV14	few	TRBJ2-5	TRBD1	CASSLTGGETQYF	TGTGCCAGCAGCTTGACAGGGGGCGAGACCCAGTACTTC
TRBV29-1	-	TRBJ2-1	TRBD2	CSVGSSGGPNSPYNEQFF	TGCAGCGTTGGATCCAGCGGGGGGCCTAATAGCCCTTACAATGAGCAGTTCTTC
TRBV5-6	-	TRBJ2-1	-	CASGRVSNEQFF	TGTGCCAGCGGCAGGGTATCGAATGAGCAGTTCTTC
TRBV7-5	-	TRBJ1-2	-	CVRSPSRRPFYGYTF	TGTGTCAGAAGCCCCTCGCGCCGCCCTTTCTATGGCTACACCTTC
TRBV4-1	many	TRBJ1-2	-	CASSQGRAGIRGGYTF	TGCGCCAGCAGCCAAGGAAGGGCAGGGATCCGCGGTGGCTACACCTTC
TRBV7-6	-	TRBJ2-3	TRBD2	CASSERLAGATDTQYF	TGTGCCAGCAGCGAGCGACTAGCGGGGGCCACAGATACGCAGTATTTT
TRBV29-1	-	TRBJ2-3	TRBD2	CSVGSGGYTDTQYF	TGCAGCGTGGGAAGCGGGGGTTACACAGATACGCAGTATTTT
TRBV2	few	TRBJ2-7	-	CASSAQGHSYEQYF	TGTGCCAGCAGTGCCCAGGGTCACTCCTACGAGCAGTACTTC
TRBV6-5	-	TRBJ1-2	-	CASKDNLYGYTF	TGTGCCAGCAAGGACAACCTCTATGGCTACACCTTC
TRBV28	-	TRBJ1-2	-	CASSESDYGYTF	TGTGCCAGCAGCGAATCGGACTATGGCTACACCTTC
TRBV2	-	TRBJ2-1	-	CASRSDVDEQFF	TGTGCCAGCAGGTCGGACGTCGATGAGCAGTTCTTC
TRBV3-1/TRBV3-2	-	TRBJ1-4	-	CASSPGAGGGTNEKLFF	TGTGCCAGCAGCCCCGGGGCAGGTGGTGGGACTAATGAAAAACTGTTTTTT
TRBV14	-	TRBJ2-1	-	CASSHPLAGSYNEQFF	TGTGCCAGCAGCCACCCCTTGGCGGGCTCCTACAATGAGCAGTTCTTC
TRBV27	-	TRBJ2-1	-	CASSSWGEGVAYNEQFF	TGTGCCAGCAGTTCATGGGGGGAGGGGGTTGCCTACAATGAGCAGTTCTTC
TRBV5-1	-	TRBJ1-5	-	CASSLGGNSNQPQHF	TGCGCCAGCAGCTTGGGAGGGAATAGCAATCAGCCCCAGCATTTT
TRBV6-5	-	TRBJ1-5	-	CASSYSPNQPQHF	TGTGCCAGCAGTTACTCCCCCAATCAGCCCCAGCATTTT
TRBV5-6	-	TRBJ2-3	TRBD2	CASSSTGTSRTDTQYF	TGTGCCAGCAGCTCAACCGGGACTAGTCGAACAGATACGCAGTATTTT
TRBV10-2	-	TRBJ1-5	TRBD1	CASSHLTGSHQPQHF	TGCGCCAGCAGCCACCTGACAGGGAGCCATCAGCCCCAGCATTTT
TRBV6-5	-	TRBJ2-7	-	CASSYGTGEQYF	TGTGCCAGCAGTTACGGAACGGGGGAGCAGTACTTC
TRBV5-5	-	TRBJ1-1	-	CASSLQGDTEAFF	TGTGCCAGCAGCTTGCAGGGCGACACTGAAGCTTTCTTT
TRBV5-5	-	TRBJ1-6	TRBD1	CASSLVLFGTDNSPLHF	TGTGCCAGCAGCTTGGTGCTATTCGGGACAGATAATTCACCCCTCCACTTT
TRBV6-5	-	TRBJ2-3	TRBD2	CASMASGVYTQYF	TGTGCCAGCATGGCTAGCGGGGTATATACGCAGTATTTT
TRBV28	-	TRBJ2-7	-	CASRPQGTYEQYF	TGTGCCAGCAGGCCCCAGGGGACCTACGAGCAGTACTTC
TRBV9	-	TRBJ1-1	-	CASSVGGGSAEAFF	TGTGCCAGCAGCGTAGGAGGAGGGAGCGCTGAAGCTTTCTTT
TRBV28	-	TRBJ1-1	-	CASSLAPGITEAFF	TGTGCCAGCAGTTTGGCCCCAGGGATTACTGAAGCTTTCTTT
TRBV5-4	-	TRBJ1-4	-	CASSKYSATNEKLFF	TGTGCCAGCAGCAAATATTCCGCAACTAATGAAAAACTGTTTTTT
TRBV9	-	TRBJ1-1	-	CASSVFPVIYAFF	TGTGCCAGCAGCGTATTTCCCGTGATCTATGCTTTCTTT
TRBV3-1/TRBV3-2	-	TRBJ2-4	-	CASSQERTGIITYRLAKNIQYF	TGTGCCAGCAGCCAAGAGAGAACAGGGATTATAACCTATCGGCTAGCCAAAAACATTCAGTACTTC
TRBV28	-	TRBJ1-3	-	CASSLGGRSGNTIYF	TGTGCCAGCAGTTTAGGGGGGCGCTCTGGAAACACCATATATTTT
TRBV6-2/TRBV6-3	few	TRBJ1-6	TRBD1	CASSYGGTGPLHF	TGTGCCAGCAGTTACGGAGGGACAGGTCCCCTCCACTTT
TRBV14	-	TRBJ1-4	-	CASSRRGGRNEKLFF	TGTGCCAGCAGCCGGCGGGGGGGACGGAATGAAAAACTGTTTTTT
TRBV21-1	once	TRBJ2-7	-	CASSKERDRGHEQYF	TGTGCCAGCAGCAAAGAACGGGACAGGGGCCACGAGCAGTACTTC
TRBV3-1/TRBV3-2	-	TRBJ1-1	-	CASSLRGRGTEAFF	TGTGCCAGCAGCCTCCGTGGCCGGGGAACTGAAGCTTTCTTT